The 3 T cell receptor beta chains given below trace back to one sample, sequenced in a study of blood T cell repertoires in COVID-19. Assay: immunoSEQ multiplex PCR; the TCRdb copy retains only in-frame clones and omits some. The sample shows approximately 75,000 clones, under 80% of them seen only once. Specimen: peripheral blood. Source of these receptors: a woman older than 75 with active or convalescent COVID-19.

This rearrangement joins TRBV5-8 to TRBJ2-2; 7 bases are shared with TRBD1. V trimming: 5 bases; J trimming: 6 bases; junction bases outside the gene matches: 10. In germline, CDR1 is SGHTS, CDR2 YDEGEE. There are 15 residues in the CDR3. CDR3 protein: CASRYRGRSAGELFF. The CDR3 coding sequence is TGTGCCAGCAGGTACAGGGGAAGAAGCGCCGGGGAGCTGTTTTTT.

The rearrangement links TRBV7-6 to TRBJ2-3; TRBD2 matches at 10 bases. Germline values: CDR1 SGHVS, CDR2 FNYEAQ. The CDR3 is 15 amino acids. With 4 bases clipped from V and 2 bases from J, the junction kept 3 bases outside the gene matches. The CDR3, as DNA: TGTGCCAGCAGCTCTAGCGGGGGAGACACAGATACGCAGTATTTT. Residues: CASSSSGGDTDTQYF.

The count of this clone is one. V usage is TRBV10-3 and J usage is TRBJ2-1; 7 nucleotides match TRBD1. The V segment lost 1 base and the J segment 4 bases; nucleotides outside the gene matches: 4. The CDR3 is 15 amino acids. Germline assignment: CDR1 ENHRY and CDR2 SYGVKD. CDR3 nucleotides: TGTGCCATCAGTGAGTACGGGACAGAATACAATGAGCAGTTCTTC. Encoded protein: CAISEYGTEYNEQFF.